This T cell receptor beta chain was identified in a study of blood T cell repertoires in COVID-19 (dated by TCRdb to 2019 to 2021). Background on the whole study: Collaborator samples came from the United States, Italy and Spain and covered acute and convalescent phases of COVID-19. The prospective study material was composed of cDNA or gDNA derived from T cells, B-cell-depleted T cells, or PBMCs. Subjects who had been exposed to COVID-19, were actively infected with it, or had recovered from it provided the deeply sampled blood TCRbeta repertoires that made up the dataset. The repertoires were released in a freely available public database meant as a resource for research on the immune response to SARS-CoV-2. The samples were drawn from two sources: the first 160 participants of the ongoing ImmuneRACE study, and 1,254 subjects contributed by 6 global collaborators. Sample metadata almost always included a de-identified subject ID, COVID-19 status, age in years and sex. HLA class I and class II types, where available, came from metadata supplied by the sample provider rather than from assay-based typing. Overall study results and their limits: How much clinical and demographic metadata was included differed by source and by participant, and the metadata was provided uncurated.

As for this clone: The antigen this receptor binds is unknown. No base quality values were provided; no much bigger clone lies one nucleotide off.

One collaborating source in Seattle enrolled patients while the patients were actively infected and followed the patients over time throughout the course of disease. Collaborating institutions collected whole blood in K2EDTA tubes following their own protocols. For TCRbeta analysis, collaborators shipped samples in one of three forms: frozen whole blood, isolated PBMCs, or DNA extracted from either of those sample types. According to the germline V gene (reference sequence), CDR1 reads SGHKS and CDR2 reads YYEKEE. A distance of 22 bases separates the germline ends of V and J, which lose 4 bases and 6 bases respectively. The CDR3 numbers 16 residues from cysteine through phenylalanine. Only the CDR3 region is kept as DNA, spanning 48 bases read in frame from base 1. TCRbeta CDR3 regions were amplified from genomic DNA using the immunoSEQ Assay, a bias-controlled multiplex PCR. The published analysis was carried out like this. The number of nucleated cells in each sample was estimated by amplification of reference gene primers within the assay. To quantify the absolute abundance of each unique TCRbeta CDR3 rearrangement, sequence reads were collapsed and filtered. Productive Simpson clonality was computed per sample as the square root of Simpson's diversity index over productive rearrangements. As stored in TCRdb, this immuneACCESS dataset retains in-frame rearrangements with V and J assigned. A fraction of the clones does not appear; measured against another copy, unresolved V genes explain less than half of the discrepancy, and the remainder lacks a known reason. V and J calls and clone size follow that table, whereas D and trimming were derived from the DNA. Counted in this sample were some 24,000 clones; around 90% of them appeared once. The ten most abundant clones make up roughly a quarter of the sample.

The sample was peripheral blood. The rearrangement joined TRBV5-5 to TRBJ1-2; possibly the D gene is TRBD1, per 5 matching bases. The clonotype was recovered from a man between 65 and 85 years old with COVID-19, enrolled during active disease. In nucleotide form, the sequence is TGTGCCAGCAGCGGCCAATACCTCAGACAGATCCATGGCTACACCTTC. It encodes CASSGQYLRQIHGYTF. With all but the CDR3 taken from the reference TRBV5-5 and TRBJ1-2 genes, the full variable domain is: DAGVTQSPTHLIKTRGQQVTLRCSPISGHKSVSWYQQVLGQGPQFIFQYYEKEERGRGNFPDRFSARQFPNYSSELNVNALLLGDSALYLCASSGQYLRQIHGYTFGSGTRLTVV.